The 3 T cell receptor beta chains below all came from one sample that was sequenced in a study of cytomegalovirus exposure and HLA in healthy donors. The assay was immunoSEQ multiplex PCR, and TCRdb's table has in-frame clones only and misses some. The repertoire has 140,000 to 150,000 clones, roughly nine tenths of them found once; the top ten carry under 0.8%. Sequencing used PBMCs. The receptors were sampled from a young man in good health and CMV-seronegative.

CDR3 residues: CASSGQGARSPLHF. The CDR3 DNA follows: TGTGCCAGCAGTGGGCAGGGGGCACGTTCACCCCTCCACTTT. The chain couples TRBV25-1 to TRBJ1-6; 8 positions agree with TRBD1. The CDR3 sequence is 14 residues long. The V and J ends lost 4 bases and 9 bases, in that order; junction bases with no gene match: 5. Germline CDR1 is MGHDK and CDR2 is SYGVNS.

This clone came up a few times. The J gene is TRBJ2-7, the V gene TRBV27, with 7 positions matching TRBD1. The CDR3 is 13 residues long. Germline V gene lookup returns CDR1 MNHEY and CDR2 SMNVEV (reference sequence). V shed 8 bases and J 2 bases; nucleotides not matched to a gene: 6. The CDR3 sequence is CASRRTGPYEQYF. The CDR3 bases are TGTGCCAGCCGCCGGACAGGTCCCTACGAGCAGTACTTC.

The rearrangement joins TRBV10-1 to TRBJ1-3, with D unclear. Trimming pared 5 bases from V and 1 base from J, leaving 15 bases between. CDR3 size: 16 residues. CDR1 is WNHNN and CDR2 is SYGVQD in the germline V gene (reference sequence). CDR3 sequence reads: CASSIYPSRSGNTIYF. CDR3 nucleotide sequence: TGCGCCAGCAGTATTTACCCGAGTCGGTCTGGAAACACCATATATTTT.